This TCR beta chain was sequenced during a study of cytomegalovirus exposure and HLA in healthy donors. The study, taken as a whole, reports: A subsequent analysis found that TCR clusters from the first cohort also tended to co-occur in the approximately 120 validation repertoires, with approximately 95% of cluster scores above 0.

Of note for this clone: Its antigen is unknown.

J lost 5 bases, V lost 5 bases, and 8 bases had no gene match. The CDR3 is 14 amino acids. Germline values: CDR1 MNHEY, CDR2 SMNVEV (reference sequence). Sequenced by immunoSEQ multiplex PCR; TCRdb stores in-frame clones only, minus some. The top ten clones hold 1.5% to 2.5% of a sample with 220,000 or so clones, around nine tenths of them seen once. V is TRBV27 and J is TRBJ2-7; 8 positions agree with TRBD1. Sequencing used PBMCs. The receptor was derived from a woman younger than 30 in good health and CMV-seropositive. This chain's CDR3 is CASSPRQGWHEQYF. The CDR3 DNA reads as TGTGCCAGCAGTCCGCGACAGGGGTGGCACGAGCAGTACTTC.